Listed here are 27 T cell receptor beta chains from one sample, sequenced in a study of beta chain features in type 1 diabetes. cDNA synthesis used the whole RNA isolate, giving expressed TCRB sequences. Here immunoSEQ multiplex PCR was the method, and the copy in TCRdb shows in-frame clones only, minus some. The table has around 350,000 clones, about 12% seen once. Material for sequencing was naive CD4+ T cells from blood. The receptors derive from a man aged 18-30 years in good health.

This chain uses TRBV10-2 with TRBJ2-5; TRBD2 aligns across 12 bases. Unmatched junction bases numbered 8, after V lost 4 bases and J lost 5 bases. Germline V CDR1 and CDR2: WSHSY, SAAADI. CDR3 size: 16 residues. CDR3: CASSASLAGGLETQYF. For the CDR3, the DNA is TGCGCCAGCAGTGCCTCGCTAGCGGGGGGGCTGGAGACCCAGTACTTC.

This clone occurred a few times. The J gene is TRBJ2-7, the V gene TRBV21-1; the table assigns TRBD2, which was not confirmed against the DNA. TRBV21-1 counts as a pseudogene. There are 17 residues in the CDR3. The CDR3 coding sequence is TGTGCCAGCAGCAAAAGCCCTCTAGCGGGGGGGTCCTACGAGCAGTACTTC. Its translation is CASSKSPLAGGSYEQYF.

This clone turned up a few times. The chain couples TRBV11-2 to TRBJ2-1; D may be TRBD2 (5 bases). There are 15 residues in the CDR3. V lost 8 bases to trimming and J lost 0 bases, with 14 bases between them. Germline V CDR1 and CDR2: SGHAT, FQNNGV. The CDR3 sequence: CASAHVRGSYNEQFF. CDR3 in DNA: TGTGCCAGCGCCCATGTACGGGGCTCCTACAATGAGCAGTTCTTC.

The rearrangement links TRBV4-3 to TRBJ1-1; D is ambiguous. The CDR3 is 16 residues long. Germline assignment: CDR1 LGHNA and CDR2 YSLEER. Trimming cost V 1 base and J 1 base, with 13 bases left between them. Written as DNA, the CDR3 is TGCGCCAGCAGCCAAGCATGGGAGTGGGGGAACACTGAAGCTTTCTTT. Amino acid sequence: CASSQAWEWGNTEAFF.

This clone was counted only a few times. The chain is built from TRBV6-4 and TRBJ2-6, with D possibly matching TRBD2 (5 bases). Trimming removed 3 bases from V and 2 bases from J, with 11 bases in between. The CDR3 extends over 16 amino acids. Germline lookup yields CDR1 MRHNA and CDR2 SNTAGT. CDR3 in amino acids: CASSDLPGAGANVLTF. CDR3 coding DNA: TGTGCCAGCAGTGATCTACCCGGGGCTGGGGCCAACGTCCTGACTTTC.

The chain joins TRBV5-6 to TRBJ2-1, with TRBD1 matching over 7 bases. CDR1 SGHDT and CDR2 YYEEEE come from the germline V gene. The CDR3 length is 16 residues. Losses at the gene ends were 6 bases for V and 4 bases for J; bases not matched to a gene: 13. The CDR3 DNA reads TGTGCCAGCATATTCCTCGGGGACAGCCTATACAATGAGCAGTTCTTC. It is translated as CASIFLGDSLYNEQFF.

In nucleotides, the CDR3 is TGTGCCAGCAGCCCGACAAGCTATGGCTACACCTTC. Protein product: CASSPTSYGYTF. The chain combines TRBV7-2 with TRBJ1-2; D call uncertain. The V gene lost 5 bases and the J gene lost 4 bases, with 8 bases spanning the gap. Germline V gene lookup returns CDR1 SGHTA and CDR2 FQGNSA. CDR3 size: 12 residues.

V and J are TRBV4-1 and TRBJ1-6, with 7 bases matching TRBD1. Germline V gives CDR1 MGHRA, CDR2 YSYEKL. The length of the CDR3 is 17 residues. V shed 6 bases and J 7 bases; nucleotides not matched to a gene: 15. Here the CDR3 reads CASRRTPLGTVNSPLHF. As DNA, the CDR3 is TGCGCCAGCAGGCGTACCCCGTTGGGGACAGTAAATTCACCCCTCCACTTT.

The chain combines TRBV29-1 with TRBJ1-2; 10 positions agree with TRBD1. CDR3 length: 16 residues. Per the germline V gene, CDR1 is SQVTM and CDR2 is ANQGSEA. The V and J ends lost 0 bases and 4 bases, in that order; junction bases with no gene match: 8. CDR3 sequence reads: CSVEDRGQGGSYGYTF. The CDR3 region has the DNA TGCAGCGTTGAAGATCGAGGACAGGGGGGCTCCTATGGCTACACCTTC. Using reference TRBV29-1 and TRBJ1-2 for the parts outside the CDR3, the full variable domain is SAVISQKPSRDICQRGTSLTIQCQVDSQVTMMFWYRQQPGQSLTLIATANQGSEATYESGFVIDKFPISRPNLTFSTLTVSNMSPEDSSIYLCSVEDRGQGGSYGYTFGSGTRLTVV.

This clone was found a few times. This chain links TRBV2 with TRBJ2-3; 10 positions match TRBD2. The junction had 3 bases not matched to a gene; V was cut back by 6 bases and J by 6 bases. The CDR3 is made up of 13 amino acids. The V gene's germline CDR1 is SNHLY and CDR2 FYNNEI. The CDR3 loop reads CASRNSGRDTQYF. Here the CDR3 DNA reads TGTGCCAGCAGAAATAGCGGGAGGGATACGCAGTATTTT. The full variable domain, in which reference TRBV2 and TRBJ2-3 provide the parts outside the CDR3, is EPEVTQTPSHQVTQMGQEVILRCVPISNHLYFYWYRQILGQKVEFLVSFYNNEISEKSEIFDDQFSVERPDGSNFTLKIRSTKLEDSAMYFCASRNSGRDTQYFGPGTRLTVL.

The J gene is TRBJ1-2, the V gene TRBV28, with D maybe TRBD1 (5 bases). The CDR3 has 13 amino acids. Germline lookup yields CDR1 MDHEN and CDR2 SYDVKM. Trimming stripped 4 bases from V and 2 bases from J, with 8 bases between. CDR3 amino acids: CASSSQGNYGYTF. For the CDR3, the DNA is TGTGCCAGCAGTTCCCAGGGAAACTATGGCTACACCTTC.

This clone was observed a handful of times. The chain is built from TRBV18 and TRBJ2-1, with D possibly being TRBD1 (5 bases). The ends were cut back, 2 bases at V and 5 bases at J, with 10 bases in the middle. Germline V gives CDR1 KGHSH, CDR2 LQKENI. The CDR3 runs to 14 residues. CDR3 in DNA: TGTGCCAGCTCACCAGGAAAGACAGACAATGAGCAGTTCTTC. It translates to CASSPGKTDNEQFF.

J is TRBJ2-7 and V is TRBV11-2; D is perhaps TRBD1 (6 bases). Germline loops: CDR1 SGHAT, CDR2 FQNNGV. CDR3 length equals 17 residues. V was pared by 4 bases and J by 7 bases, with 26 bases between. The CDR3 DNA follows: TGTGCCAGCAGCTCCCGTTGGGACACCACGGGGTCGTGGGAGCAGTACTTC. It codes for CASSSRWDTTGSWEQYF.

This clone was seen a handful of times. CDR3 nucleotides: TGTGCCAGTCTCCGGACAGGGAGCTCCTACAATGAGCAGTTCTTC. It yields the protein CASLRTGSSYNEQFF. The rearrangement joins TRBV19 to TRBJ2-1, with 8 bases that match TRBD1. With 8 bases clipped from V and 0 bases from J, the junction kept 6 bases outside the gene matches. The germline V gene encodes CDR1 LNHDA and CDR2 SQIVND (reference sequence). The CDR3 runs to 15 residues.

This rearrangement joins TRBV29-1 to TRBJ1-2, with 7 bases identical to TRBD1. Trimming removed 3 bases from V and 6 bases from J; junction bases left unmatched: 7. This CDR3 has 13 amino acids. Germline V gene lookup returns CDR1 SQVTM and CDR2 ANQGSEA. The CDR3 reads CSVDPTGLDGYTF. The CDR3 DNA follows: TGCAGCGTTGACCCGACAGGGTTGGATGGCTACACCTTC.

The chain carries TRBV7-3 and TRBJ2-2; D is unclear. Germline-derived CDR1 and CDR2 are SGHTA and FQGTGA. The CDR3 sequence is 12 residues long. V dropped 4 bases and J dropped 4 bases, with 4 bases sitting between them. Written as DNA, the CDR3 is TGTGCCAGCAGCTACTTCACCGGGGAGCTGTTTTTT. Encoded protein: CASSYFTGELFF.

This clone was seen only a few times. V usage is TRBV5-1 and J usage is TRBJ2-5; 7 bases are a match to TRBD1. V was clipped by 0 bases and J by 2 bases; unmatched bases: 4. This CDR3 has 15 residues. Germline V gives CDR1 SGHRS, CDR2 YFSETQ. For the CDR3, the DNA is TGCGCCAGCAGCTTGGACAGACAGGGACAAGAGACCCAGTACTTC. It encodes CASSLDRQGQETQYF.

The rearrangement links TRBV12-5 to TRBJ2-2; no firm D call. CDR3 size: 15 residues. CDR1 is LGHNT, CDR2 FRNRAP, per germline. With 7 bases removed from V and 3 bases from J, the gap between germline ends came to 15 bases. The DNA for the CDR3 is TGTGCTAGTGCCACCAGGATAGGTGACACCGGGGAGCTGTTTTTT. This codes for CASATRIGDTGELFF.

The rearrangement uses TRBV11-1 and TRBJ1-5; D is perhaps TRBD1 (5 bases). V lost 2 bases to trimming and J lost 8 bases, with 13 bases between them. Germline V gene sequence: CDR1 SGHAT, CDR2 FQDESV (reference sequence). CDR3 length equals 14 residues. CDR3 region: CASSLSDGGEPQHF. In DNA form, the CDR3 reads TGTGCCAGCAGCTTATCTGACGGGGGAGAGCCCCAGCATTTT.

The chain recombines TRBV19 with TRBJ2-3; D is perhaps TRBD2 (5 bases). The V gene lost 4 bases and the J gene lost 3 bases, with 14 bases spanning the gap. This CDR3 has 15 amino acids. CDR1 is LNHDA and CDR2 is SQIVND in the germline V gene (reference sequence). The CDR3 coding sequence is TGTGCCAGTAGTACCACAAGCGGAGATACAGATACGCAGTATTTT. It yields the protein CASSTTSGDTDTQYF.

This clone appeared a few times. The chain is built from TRBV6-5 and TRBJ2-7; unclear D gene. This CDR3 is built from 14 residues. V was cut by 6 bases and J by 5 bases, with 17 bases left in between. Germline loops: CDR1 MNHEY, CDR2 SVGAGI. The CDR3 bases are TGTGCCAGCAGCAACGCACGCAGTTTCCACGAGCAGTACTTC. It is translated as CASSNARSFHEQYF.

The chain couples TRBV30 to TRBJ2-7; D is possibly TRBD1 (5 bases). V was shortened by 2 bases and J by 2 bases, with 7 bases between the two germline ends. Looked up from germline, CDR1 is GTSNPN and CDR2 is SVGIG (reference sequence). CDR3 length: 12 residues. The chain's CDR3 is CAWSQDTYEQYF. The DNA for the CDR3 is TGTGCCTGGAGTCAGGACACCTACGAGCAGTACTTC. The full variable domain, its missing parts supplied by reference TRBV30 and TRBJ2-7, is SQTIHQWPATLVQPVGSPLSLECTVEGTSNPNLYWYRQAAGRGLQLLFYSVGIGQISSEVPQNLSASRPQDRQFILSSKKLLLSDSGFYLCAWSQDTYEQYFGPGTRLTVT.

As to this clone: Other DNA sequences in the same sample also yield this CDR3. The V call is TRBV6-6, the J call TRBJ2-6; no firm D call. Germline V gene sequence: CDR1 MNHNY, CDR2 SVGAGI (reference sequence). This CDR3 is 12 amino acids long. The V end was cut by 9 bases, the J end by 0 bases, with 3 bases between. The CDR3 here is CASSSGANVLTF. The CDR3 DNA follows: TGTGCCAGTAGCTCTGGGGCCAACGTCCTGACTTTC.

This chain connects TRBV7-2 to TRBJ2-5; D possibly corresponds to TRBD1 (6 bases). Germline CDR1 reads SGHTA; CDR2 reads FQGNSA. The CDR3 spans 14 residues. With 5 bases removed from V and 5 bases from J, the gap between germline ends came to 15 bases. The CDR3 DNA reads TGTGCCAGCAGCACCAGGGGAATTGGGGAGACCCAGTACTTC. Protein sequence: CASSTRGIGETQYF.

CDR3 bases: TGTGCCAGCAGTCTACTAGCGGGGATCTCCTACGAGCAGTACTTC. Translated: CASSLLAGISYEQYF. The rearrangement joins TRBV27 to TRBJ2-7; 10 nucleotides align to TRBD2. The junction had 4 bases not matched to a gene; V was cut back by 5 bases and J by 0 bases. From germline, CDR1 is MNHEY and CDR2 SMNVEV (reference sequence). The CDR3 covers 15 residues.

The chain links TRBV7-2 to TRBJ2-5; D call uncertain. The germline V and J ends were trimmed by 1 base and 7 bases, with 13 bases remaining between them. Per the germline V gene, CDR1 is SGHTA and CDR2 is FQGNSA. CDR3 length: 14 amino acids. CDR3 in DNA: TGTGCCAGCAGCTTAGAAGATAGCATAGGGACCCAGTACTTC. Protein: CASSLEDSIGTQYF.

This chain uses TRBV7-2 with TRBJ1-5, with D perhaps matching TRBD1 (5 bases). Trimming left V 1 base short and J 7 bases short, with 8 bases between. The length of the CDR3 is 13 residues. Germline lookup yields CDR1 SGHTA and CDR2 FQGNSA. As DNA, the CDR3 is TGTGCCAGCAGCTTAGACAGGATCCAGCCCCAGCATTTT. Protein: CASSLDRIQPQHF.